The clone carrying this T cell receptor (beta chain) showed up many times. Antigen specificity is unknown. Trimming stripped 4 bases from V and 0 bases from J, with 7 bases between. This CDR3 spans 14 amino acids. Germline loops: CDR1 SGHDT, CDR2 YYEEEE. This record belongs to a study of response to subunit inactivated influenza vaccine. General study points: Authors proposed each seasonal influenza vaccination draws in few new T cells.

TCRdb reanalysed the RT-PCR reads using MiXCR and keeps one entry per CDR3 protein. This table holds 550,000 to 650,000 distinct CDR3 sequences, 12% found once. The source was PBMCs from blood, collected on the day of vaccination. This clonotype was sampled from a man aged 50 or older who received an inactivated influenza vaccine. The chain has TRBV5-6 and TRBJ2-2, with D maybe TRBD2 (5 bases). DNA of the CDR3: TGTGCCAGCAGCCGACTAACGAACACCGGGGAGCTGTTTTTT. Encoded protein: CASSRLTNTGELFF.